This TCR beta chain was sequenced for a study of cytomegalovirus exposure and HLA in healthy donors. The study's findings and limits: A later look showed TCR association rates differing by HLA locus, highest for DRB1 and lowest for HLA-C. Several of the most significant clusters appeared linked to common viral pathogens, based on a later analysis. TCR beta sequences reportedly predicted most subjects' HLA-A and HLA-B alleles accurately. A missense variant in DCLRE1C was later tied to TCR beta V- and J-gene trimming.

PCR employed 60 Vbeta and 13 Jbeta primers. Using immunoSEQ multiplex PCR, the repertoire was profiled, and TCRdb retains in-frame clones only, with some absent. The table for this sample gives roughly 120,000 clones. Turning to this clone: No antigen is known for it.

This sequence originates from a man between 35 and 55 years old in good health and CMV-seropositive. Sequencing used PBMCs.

CDR3 coding DNA: TGTGCCAGCAGCTCCCTGACTAGCGTGCTTCGAGATACGCAGTATTTT. This translates into CASSSLTSVLRDTQYF. The chain joins TRBV14 to TRBJ2-3; 8 bases map to TRBD2. J gave up 5 bases and V 5 bases, and 12 bases lay outside the gene matches. Germline values: CDR1 SGHDN, CDR2 FVKESK. CDR3 size: 16 residues.